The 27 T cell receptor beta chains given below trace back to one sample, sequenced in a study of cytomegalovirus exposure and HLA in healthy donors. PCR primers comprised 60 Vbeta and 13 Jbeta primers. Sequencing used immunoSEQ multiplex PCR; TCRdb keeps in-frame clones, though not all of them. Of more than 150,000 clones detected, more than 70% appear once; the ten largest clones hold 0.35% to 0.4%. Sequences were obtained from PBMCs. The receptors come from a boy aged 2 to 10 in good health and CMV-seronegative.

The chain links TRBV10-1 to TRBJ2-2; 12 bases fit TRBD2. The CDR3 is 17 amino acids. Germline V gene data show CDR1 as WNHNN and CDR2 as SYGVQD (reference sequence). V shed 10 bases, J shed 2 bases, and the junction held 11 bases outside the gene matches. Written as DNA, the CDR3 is TGCGCCACCTCCGGACTAGCGGGATTTGAAAACACCGGGGAGCTGTTTTTT. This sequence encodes CATSGLAGFENTGELFF.

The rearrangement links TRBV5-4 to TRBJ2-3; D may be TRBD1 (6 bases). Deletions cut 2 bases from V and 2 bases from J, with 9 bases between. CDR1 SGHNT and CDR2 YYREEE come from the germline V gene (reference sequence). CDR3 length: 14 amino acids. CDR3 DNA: TGTGCCAGCAGCTTAGGACAGTACACAGATACGCAGTATTTT. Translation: CASSLGQYTDTQYF. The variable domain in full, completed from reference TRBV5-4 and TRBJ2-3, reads ETGVTQSPTHLIKTRGQQVTLRCSSQSGHNTVSWYQQALGQGPQFIFQYYREEENGRGNFPPRFSGLQFPNYSSELNVNALELDDSALYLCASSLGQYTDTQYFGPGTRLTVL.

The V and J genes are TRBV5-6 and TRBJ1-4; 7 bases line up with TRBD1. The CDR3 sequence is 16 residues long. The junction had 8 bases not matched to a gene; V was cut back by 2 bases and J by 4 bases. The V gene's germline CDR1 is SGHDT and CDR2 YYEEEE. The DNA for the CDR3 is TGTGCCAGCAGCTTTACAGGGGCCGGCGGTAATGAAAAACTGTTTTTT. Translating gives CASSFTGAGGNEKLFF.

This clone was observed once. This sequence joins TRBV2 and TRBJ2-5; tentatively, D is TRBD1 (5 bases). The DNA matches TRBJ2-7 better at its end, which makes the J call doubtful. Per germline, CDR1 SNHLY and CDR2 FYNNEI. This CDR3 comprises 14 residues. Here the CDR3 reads CASSSLDRSYEQYF. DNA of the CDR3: TGTGCCAGCAGTTCGTTAGACAGATCCTACGAGCAGTACTTC.

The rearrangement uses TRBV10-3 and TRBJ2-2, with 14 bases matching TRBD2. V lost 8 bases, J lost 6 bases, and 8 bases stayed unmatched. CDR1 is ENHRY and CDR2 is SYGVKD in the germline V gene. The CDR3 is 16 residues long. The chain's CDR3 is CAIAGLAGVGPGELFF. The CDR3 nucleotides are TGTGCCATCGCGGGACTAGCGGGAGTGGGTCCCGGGGAGCTGTTTTTT.

As DNA, the CDR3 is TGTGCCAGCAGTCGAAATGACCTAGACACCGGGGAGCTGTTTTTT. It translates to CASSRNDLDTGELFF. The chain couples TRBV6-1 to TRBJ2-2; D gene ambiguous. The V gene lost 5 bases and the J gene lost 3 bases, with 13 bases spanning the gap. Germline CDR1 MNHNS, CDR2 SASEGT. This CDR3 region has 15 residues.

The CDR3 nucleotides read TGTGCCAGTAGTCTCTCTTGGGGCGCCTACGAGCAGTACTTC. This sequence encodes CASSLSWGAYEQYF. The chain carries TRBV19 and TRBJ2-7; a weak D match, TRBD1 (5 bases). Germline CDR1 and CDR2: LNHDA and SQIVND (reference sequence). V was shortened by 5 bases and J by 2 bases, with 13 bases between the two germline ends. The length of the CDR3 is 14 residues.

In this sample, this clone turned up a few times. The CDR3 region is CASSLNANPGELFF. As DNA, the CDR3 is TGCGCCAGCAGCTTGAACGCTAACCCCGGGGAGCTGTTTTTT. The chain uses TRBV5-1 and TRBJ2-2; D is unclear. Trimming removed 1 base at V and 6 bases at J, with 10 bases between. Germline CDR1 is SGHRS and CDR2 is YFSETQ. The CDR3 loop spans 14 amino acids.

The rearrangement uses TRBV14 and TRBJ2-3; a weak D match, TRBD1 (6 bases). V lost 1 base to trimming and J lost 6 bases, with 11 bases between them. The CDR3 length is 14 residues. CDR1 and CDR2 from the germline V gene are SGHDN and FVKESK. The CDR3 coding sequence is TGTGCCAGCAGCCAAGCGGCCCAGGGGGATACGCAGTATTTT. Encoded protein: CASSQAAQGDTQYF.

DNA for the CDR3: TGTGCCATCAGGGGGACTAGCGGTTACGAGCAGTACTTC. Encoded protein: CAIRGTSGYEQYF. The gene calls are TRBV10-3 and TRBJ2-7; 11 bases are shared with TRBD2. This CDR3 contains 13 residues. V was pared by 6 bases and J by 4 bases, with 2 bases of the junction left unmatched. Germline V lookup: CDR1 ENHRY, CDR2 SYGVKD.

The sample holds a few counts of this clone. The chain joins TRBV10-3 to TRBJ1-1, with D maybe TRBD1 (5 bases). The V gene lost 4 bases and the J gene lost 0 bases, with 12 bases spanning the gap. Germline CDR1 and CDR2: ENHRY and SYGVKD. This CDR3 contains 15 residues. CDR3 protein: CAISVRGSLNTEAFF. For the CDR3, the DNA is TGTGCCATCAGTGTGCGGGGCAGTTTGAACACTGAAGCTTTCTTT.

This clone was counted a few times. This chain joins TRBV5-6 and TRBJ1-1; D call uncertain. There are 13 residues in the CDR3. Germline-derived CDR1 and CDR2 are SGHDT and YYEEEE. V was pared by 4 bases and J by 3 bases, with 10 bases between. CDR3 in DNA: TGTGCCAGCAGCGCTACCCGATACACTGAAGCTTTCTTT. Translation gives CASSATRYTEAFF. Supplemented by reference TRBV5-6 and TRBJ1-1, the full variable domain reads DAGVTQSPTHLIKTRGQQVTLRCSPKSGHDTVSWYQQALGQGPQFIFQYYEEEERQRGNFPDRFSGHQFPNYSSELNVNALLLGDSALYLCASSATRYTEAFFGQGTRLTVV.

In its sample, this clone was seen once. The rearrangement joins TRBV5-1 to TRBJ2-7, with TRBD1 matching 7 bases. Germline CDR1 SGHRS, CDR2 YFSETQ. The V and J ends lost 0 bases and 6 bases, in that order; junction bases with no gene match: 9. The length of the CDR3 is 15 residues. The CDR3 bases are TGCGCCAGCAGCTTGGAAGCCAGGGGGTTATTCGAGCAGTACTTC. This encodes CASSLEARGLFEQYF.

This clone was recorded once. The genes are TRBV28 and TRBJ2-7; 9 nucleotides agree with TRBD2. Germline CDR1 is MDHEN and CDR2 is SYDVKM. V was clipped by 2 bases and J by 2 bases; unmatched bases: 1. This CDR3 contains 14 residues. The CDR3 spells CASSLLAGTYEQYF. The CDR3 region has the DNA TGTGCCAGCAGTTTACTAGCGGGGACCTACGAGCAGTACTTC.

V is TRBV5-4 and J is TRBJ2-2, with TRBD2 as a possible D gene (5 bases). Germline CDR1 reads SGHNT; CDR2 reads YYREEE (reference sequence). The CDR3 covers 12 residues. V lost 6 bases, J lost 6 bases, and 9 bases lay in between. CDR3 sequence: CASTAGPGELFF. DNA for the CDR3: TGTGCCAGCACCGCGGGTCCCGGGGAGCTGTTTTTT.

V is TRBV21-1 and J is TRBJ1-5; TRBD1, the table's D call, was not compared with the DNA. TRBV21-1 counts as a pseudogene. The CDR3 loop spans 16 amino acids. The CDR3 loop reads CASSPKPGTDNQPQHF. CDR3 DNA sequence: TGTGCCAGCAGCCCCAAACCTGGGACAGACAATCAGCCCCAGCATTTT.

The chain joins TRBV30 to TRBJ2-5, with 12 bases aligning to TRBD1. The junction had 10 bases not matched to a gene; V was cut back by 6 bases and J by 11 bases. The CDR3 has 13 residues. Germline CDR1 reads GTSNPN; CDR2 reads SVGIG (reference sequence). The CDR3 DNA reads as TGTGCCTGCCCGGGACAGGGGGCGAGGGAGCAGTACTTC. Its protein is CACPGQGAREQYF.

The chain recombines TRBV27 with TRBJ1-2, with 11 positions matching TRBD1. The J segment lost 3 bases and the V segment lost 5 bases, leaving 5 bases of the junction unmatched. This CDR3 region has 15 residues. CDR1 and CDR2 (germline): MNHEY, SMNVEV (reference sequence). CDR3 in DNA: TGTGCCAGCAGTGTGGGGACAGGGGGTGACTATGGCTACACCTTC. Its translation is CASSVGTGGDYGYTF.

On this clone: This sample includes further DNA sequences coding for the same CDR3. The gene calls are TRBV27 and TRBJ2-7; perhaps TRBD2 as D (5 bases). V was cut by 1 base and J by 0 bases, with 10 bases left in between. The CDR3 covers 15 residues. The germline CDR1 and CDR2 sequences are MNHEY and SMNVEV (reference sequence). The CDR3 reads CASSLFSGSSYEQYF. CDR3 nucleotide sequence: TGTGCCAGCAGTTTATTTTCGGGGAGCTCCTACGAGCAGTACTTC.

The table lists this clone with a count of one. The CDR3: CSVSGGNTIYF. CDR3 nucleotide sequence: TGCAGCGTTTCAGGGGGAAACACCATATATTTT. The chain recombines TRBV29-1 with TRBJ1-3; D is possibly TRBD1 (5 bases). The CDR3 is made up of 11 amino acids. The V end lost 5 bases, the J end lost 4 bases, and 6 bases lay between the germline ends. CDR1 and CDR2 from the germline V gene are SQVTM and ANQGSEA.

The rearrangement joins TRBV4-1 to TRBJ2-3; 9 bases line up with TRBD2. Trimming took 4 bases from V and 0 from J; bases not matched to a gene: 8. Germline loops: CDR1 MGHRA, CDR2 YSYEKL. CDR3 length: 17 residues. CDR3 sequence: CASSLTGTSISTDTQYF. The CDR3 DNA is TGCGCCAGCAGCCTTACCGGGACTAGCATTAGCACAGATACGCAGTATTTT.

Here the CDR3 DNA reads TGCGCCAGCAGCTTGGTGGCTCAACAAGAGACCCAGTACTTC. This translates into CASSLVAQQETQYF. The V call is TRBV5-1, the J call TRBJ2-5; D unresolved. In germline, CDR1 is SGHRS, CDR2 YFSETQ. This CDR3 comprises 14 residues. The germline V and J ends were trimmed by 0 bases and 2 bases, with 8 bases remaining between them.

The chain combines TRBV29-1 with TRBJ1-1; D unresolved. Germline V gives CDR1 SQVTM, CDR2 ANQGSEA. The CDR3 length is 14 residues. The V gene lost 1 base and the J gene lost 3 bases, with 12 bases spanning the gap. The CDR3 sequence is CSVEGPREYTEAFF. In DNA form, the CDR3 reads TGCAGCGTTGAAGGTCCTCGGGAGTACACTGAAGCTTTCTTT.

The CDR3 DNA reads TGTGCCAGTAGTATAGAAATAGCGGGAGCCGGGGAGCTGTTTTTT. Amino acid sequence: CASSIEIAGAGELFF. The chain carries TRBV19 and TRBJ2-2; 9 bases align to TRBD2. Germline CDR1 reads LNHDA; CDR2 reads SQIVND (reference sequence). V dropped 0 bases and J dropped 6; count of bases not matched to a gene: 2. The CDR3 contains 15 residues.

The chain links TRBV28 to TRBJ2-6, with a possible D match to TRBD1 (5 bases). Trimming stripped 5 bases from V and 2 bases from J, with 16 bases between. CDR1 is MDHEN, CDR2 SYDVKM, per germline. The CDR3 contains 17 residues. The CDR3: CASSPRQSRAGANVLTF. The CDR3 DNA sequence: TGTGCCAGCAGTCCCAGACAGTCCCGCGCTGGGGCCAACGTCCTGACTTTC.

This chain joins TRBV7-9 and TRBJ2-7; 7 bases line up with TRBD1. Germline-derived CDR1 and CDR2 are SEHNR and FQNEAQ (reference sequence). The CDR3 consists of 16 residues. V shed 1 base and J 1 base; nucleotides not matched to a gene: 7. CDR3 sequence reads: CASSLVPGGNSYEQYF. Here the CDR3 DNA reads TGTGCCAGCAGCTTAGTGCCAGGGGGAAATTCCTACGAGCAGTACTTC.

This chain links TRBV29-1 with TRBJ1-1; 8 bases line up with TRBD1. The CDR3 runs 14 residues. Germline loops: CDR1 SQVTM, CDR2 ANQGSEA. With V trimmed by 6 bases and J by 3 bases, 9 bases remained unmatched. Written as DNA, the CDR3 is TGCAGCGTCGACAGGGGCTTAGAGGACACTGAAGCTTTCTTT. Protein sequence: CSVDRGLEDTEAFF.